Listed below are T cell receptor beta chains from one sample, sequenced in a study of cytomegalovirus exposure and HLA in healthy donors. Method: immunoSEQ multiplex PCR; TCRdb's copy keeps in-frame clones and lacks some. The repertoire has under 85,000 clones, roughly 94% of them found once; the top ten carry approximately 3.3%. Material: PBMCs. All receptors derive from a woman aged 18-30 years in good health and CMV-seropositive. CDR3s leave out the opening cysteine and the closing phenylalanine or tryptophan.

>TRBV6-5
ASRGEGGTGELF
>TRBV7-6
ASSRLAGSMGTYNEQF
>TRBV19
ASRRQGEEYGYT
>TRBV28
ASRPPGGSNEQF
>TRBV19
ASSTSGSSYEQY
>TRBV5-4
ASSFPGQGANYGYT
>TRBV5-5
ASSLAVGVGTEAF
>TRBV6-5
ASSSRTVEGQY
>TRBV28
ASRDLNTGELF
>TRBV5-1
ASSQDSPEQETQY
>TRBV6-1
ASSENAGTYNEQF
>TRBV7-8
ASSLRISGGFQGGTQY
>TRBV13
ASSQGLARYNEQF
>TRBV23-1
ASSQSGGRGRSYEQY
>TRBV7-3
ASSRYTMAGLAGGRWF
>TRBV2
ASGTTSGGYQETQY
>TRBV13
ASNLARSNEQF
>TRBV4-1
ASSQIKGASTDTQY
>TRBV6-5
ASGARQSQETQY